This TCR beta chain was identified during a study of blood T cells in healthy people across ages. Study-wide findings and caveats: TCR beta diversity, measured per million T cells, fell in a roughly linear way with age.

A sample-barcoded 5' primer and a J-beta primer mix were used in a second PCR of roughly 7 to 11 cycles. TCRdb independently ran MiXCR on the 5' RACE reads; one entry per CDR3 protein. The sample records roughly 800,000 distinct CDR3 sequences, roughly 50% being singletons. CDR3 length: 15 amino acids. The germline CDR1 and CDR2 sequences are SGDLS and YYNGEE. V lost 4 bases and J lost 7, with 20 bases in between. As for this clonotype: Its antigen is unknown.

The sample comprised blood. This TCR came from a man between 25 and 39 years old in good health. V is TRBV9 and J is TRBJ1-2, with D maybe TRBD1 (5 bases). The CDR3 nucleotides read TGTGCCAGCAGCCTAAACAGGCCTAGCGGGGGTGGCTACACCTTC. Its translation: CASSLNRPSGGGYTF.